The 5 T cell receptor beta chains below all came from one sample that was sequenced in a study of blood T cell repertoires in COVID-19. The data were produced by immunoSEQ multiplex PCR, yet TCRdb's version contains in-frame clones alone and is incomplete. The table includes a few hundred thousand clones, 91% detected once. Sequencing input: PBMCs or T cells enriched from blood (not recorded which). Every receptor here comes from a human donor in a cohort exposed to, infected with or recovered from COVID-19 (not recorded which). The donor label of this sample is uncertain.

The V and J genes are TRBV4-1 and TRBJ2-3; no reliable D call. The V gene lost 3 bases and the J gene lost 5 bases, with 6 bases spanning the gap. The CDR3 totals 12 residues. CDR1 is MGHRA and CDR2 is YSYEKL in the germline V gene. CDR3 nucleotides: TGCGCCAGCAGCCACCCTCGAGATACGCAGTATTTT. The encoded protein is CASSHPRDTQYF.

The chain couples TRBV30 to TRBJ2-7; 11 nucleotides match TRBD2. V was clipped by 0 bases and J by 2 bases; unmatched bases: 3. CDR1 is GTSNPN, CDR2 SVGIG, per germline (reference sequence). This CDR3 contains 15 residues. The CDR3, as DNA: TGTGCCTGGAGTGTAGGTAGCGGGGGGGCCTACGAGCAGTACTTC. Protein: CAWSVGSGGAYEQYF.

This clone turned up a few times. V gene TRBV19 combines with J gene TRBJ1-3, with D perhaps matching TRBD1 (5 bases). Germline V CDR1 and CDR2: LNHDA, SQIVND (reference sequence). Trimming took off 7 bases at V and 0 bases at J, with 10 bases between the two ends. The CDR3 contains 14 residues. CDR3 protein: CASTKGISGNTIYF. The DNA for the CDR3 is TGTGCCAGTACCAAGGGGATCTCTGGAAACACCATATATTTT.

The chain combines TRBV10-3 with TRBJ2-3; TRBD2 is a possible D gene (6 bases). The germline gives CDR1 ENHRY, CDR2 SYGVKD. The CDR3 spans 13 residues. V was clipped by 6 bases and J by 6 bases, with 13 bases between them. The CDR3 is CAISVGGRDTQYF. The CDR3 nucleotides read TGTGCCATCAGCGTCGGGGGACGCGATACGCAGTATTTT.

V and J are TRBV10-3 and TRBJ2-1; D gene uncertain. The V end lost 2 bases, the J end lost 3 bases, and 8 bases lay between the germline ends. The CDR3 is 14 residues long. Germline V gene sequence: CDR1 ENHRY, CDR2 SYGVKD. The CDR3 is CAISEVNNYNEQFF. CDR3 coding DNA: TGTGCCATCAGTGAGGTCAACAACTACAATGAGCAGTTCTTC.